This T cell receptor (beta chain) was identified in a study of T cells after yellow fever vaccination. Study overall: The fractions with low cell numbers were processed using SMART-Seq v4 Ultra Low Input.

The V end lost 0 bases, the J end lost 4 bases, and 8 bases lay between the germline ends. CDR1 is SGDLS and CDR2 is YYNGEE in the germline V gene. The CDR3 length is 13 residues. Overall study findings and caveats: Overall, a small share of clonotypes was seen in both CD4 and CD8 compartments. The secondary response peaked faster, at day 5 versus 15, but was weaker.

Template switching by 5'RACE produced TCR cDNA, adding a universal primer site and UMIs. TCRdb reprocessed the 5' RACE reads via MiXCR and lists one record per CDR3 protein. The top ten clones hold roughly a sixth of a sample with around 500,000 distinct CDR3 sequences, 20% to 25% of them seen once. This clonotype was seen a few times. Its matching antigen is unknown. This sequence joins TRBV9 and TRBJ2-7; D gene ambiguous. The source material was PBMCs, sampled roughly 20 days after the first yellow fever vaccination. This TCR came from a man in his late teens or twenties who received the YFV17D yellow fever vaccine. The CDR3 region is CASSVAPTYEQYF. DNA of the CDR3: TGTGCCAGCAGCGTAGCCCCCACATACGAGCAGTACTTC.